The 6 T cell receptor beta chains listed next were all sequenced from one sample in a study of response to subunit inactivated influenza vaccine. TCRdb called the RT-PCR reads again in MiXCR, with one record for every CDR3 protein. The sample consists of 500,000 to 750,000 distinct CDR3 sequences, 14% of them appearing once. Material: PBMCs from blood, obtained about 12 days after vaccination. The receptors were gathered from a man in his fifties who received an inactivated influenza vaccine.

The V and J genes are TRBV3-1 and TRBJ2-2, with TRBD2 matching 7 bases. The CDR3 has 16 residues. CDR1 is LGHDT and CDR2 is YNNKEL in the germline V gene (reference sequence). J lost 0 bases, V lost 3 bases, and 4 bases had no gene match. The CDR3 nucleotides are TGTGCCAGCAGCCAGCGGGGGAGCGCGAACACCGGGGAGCTGTTTTTT. It translates to CASSQRGSANTGELFF.

This clonotype was counted many times. The chain uses TRBV20-1 and TRBJ1-1; the D gene is possibly TRBD1 (6 bases). V was trimmed by 6 bases and J by 1 base, leaving 9 bases between them. The CDR3 covers 12 residues. Germline V gene lookup returns CDR1 DFQATT and CDR2 SNEGSKA (reference sequence). The CDR3 spells CSARGGNTEAFF. CDR3 sequence (DNA): TGCAGTGCCAGGGGAGGGAACACTGAAGCTTTCTTT.

The V and J genes are TRBV29-1 and TRBJ2-3; 8 bases line up with TRBD2. V was clipped by 4 bases and J by 0 bases; unmatched bases: 9. The CDR3 is 16 amino acids. CDR1 is SQVTM and CDR2 is ANQGSEA in the germline V gene. Written as DNA, the CDR3 is TGCAGCGTTGTGGGTAAGCGGGGGCGGAGCACAGATACGCAGTATTTT. This translates into CSVVGKRGRSTDTQYF.

This clonotype appeared a few times. V and J are TRBV19 and TRBJ1-1, with a weak D call TRBD1 (5 bases). Germline CDR1 is LNHDA and CDR2 is SQIVND (reference sequence). The ends were cut back, 4 bases at V and 8 bases at J, with 11 bases in the middle. This CDR3 region has 12 residues. For the CDR3, the DNA is TGTGCCAGTAGTACTACAGGCGGAGAAGCTTTCTTT. This gives the protein CASSTTGGEAFF. Supplemented by reference TRBV19 and TRBJ1-1, the full variable domain reads DGGITQSPKYLFRKEGQNVTLSCEQNLNHDAMYWYRQDPGQGLRLIYYSQIVNDFQKGDIAEGYSVSREKKESFPLTVTSAQKNPTAFYLCASSTTGGEAFFGQGTRLTVV.

As concerns this clonotype: Sequence at one end of the junction differs from germline and may be a read error. The rearrangement uses TRBV20-1 and TRBJ2-2; tentatively, D is TRBD1 or TRBD2 (5 bases each). Per germline, CDR1 DFQATT and CDR2 SNEGSKA (reference sequence). CDR3 length equals 12 residues. CDR3 nucleotides: TGCAGTGCTAGAGCCTGGGACCGGGACCTGTTTTTT. Translation gives CSARAWDRDLFF.

The sample holds a few counts of this clonotype. The chain employs TRBV7-9 and TRBJ2-4; tentative D call: TRBD2 (6 bases). Germline-derived CDR1 and CDR2 are SEHNR and FQNEAQ (reference sequence). Trimming took 5 bases from V and 5 from J, leaving 13 bases between them. This CDR3 region has 14 residues. The CDR3 DNA reads as TGTGCCAGCAGCCCCGGAGGGTTAGAAAACATTCAGTACTTC. Protein sequence: CASSPGGLENIQYF.